The clone carrying this T cell receptor (beta chain) was recorded once. Original processing notes: Filtering was not the same, since immunoSEQ gave junction-only sequences without quality scores. TCRdb's copy holds only in-frame clones and misses some; the assay was immunoSEQ multiplex PCR. For V, J and clone size, that table is used; D and trimming come from the DNA. Of over a million clones listed, approximately 80% are singletons. This CDR3 spans 15 amino acids. Germline lookup yields CDR1 MGHDK and CDR2 SYGVNS. V shed 2 bases and J shed 3 bases, with 13 bases lying between them. These data are taken from a study of shared clonotypes between healthy human individuals.

The sequence was obtained from a man aged 18 to 29 in good health. Some clones in this sample may be carry-over from other donors' samples. The chain carries TRBV25-1 and TRBJ2-5; D might be TRBD1 (6 bases). Sequencing was carried out using memory CD4+ T cells from PBMCs. As for subset: CD45RA-negative fraction. Here the CDR3 reads CASSEGGRRKETQYF. CDR3 nucleotide sequence: TGTGCCAGCAGTGAAGGGGGCAGGCGTAAAGAGACCCAGTACTTC.